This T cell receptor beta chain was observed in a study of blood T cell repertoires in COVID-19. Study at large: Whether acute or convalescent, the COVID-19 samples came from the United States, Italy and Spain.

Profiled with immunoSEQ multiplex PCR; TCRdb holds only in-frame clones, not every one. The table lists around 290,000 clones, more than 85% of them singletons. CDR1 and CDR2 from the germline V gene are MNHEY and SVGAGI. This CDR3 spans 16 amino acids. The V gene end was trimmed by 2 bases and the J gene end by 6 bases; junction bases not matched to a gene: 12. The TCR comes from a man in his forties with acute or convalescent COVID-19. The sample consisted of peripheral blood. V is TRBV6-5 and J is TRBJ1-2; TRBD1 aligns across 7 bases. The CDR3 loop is CASSYLSTGPPHGYTF. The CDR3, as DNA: TGTGCCAGCAGTTACCTATCGACAGGGCCGCCACATGGCTACACCTTC.